These 16 T cell receptor beta chains share one sample of origin, sequenced in a study of OX40 agonist ivuxolimab in advanced cancers. Some clones are missing from TCRdb's copy, which holds only in-frame ones; the method was immunoSEQ multiplex PCR. Of under 95,000 clones detected, around 88% appear once; the ten largest clones hold around 7%. The sequenced sample was CD4+ or CD8+ T cells sorted from blood, obtained in a trial of the OX40 agonist ivuxolimab. The origin of the receptors is an adult with an advanced solid tumor such as melanoma, head and neck, liver or kidney cancer.

The rearrangement uses TRBV7-2 and TRBJ2-3; no definite D call. This CDR3 has 11 amino acids. Trimming removed 1 base from V and 8 bases from J, with 4 bases in between. Germline CDR1 SGHTA, CDR2 FQGNSA. In DNA, the CDR3 is TGTGCCAGCAGCTTAGGGGTTACGCAGTATTTT. Its protein product is CASSLGVTQYF.

V and J are TRBV7-6 and TRBJ2-2, with TRBD2 identical over 9 bases. V was pared by 5 bases and J by 5 bases, with 9 bases of the junction left unmatched. This CDR3 has 16 residues. Per the germline V gene, CDR1 is SGHVS and CDR2 is FNYEAQ. The CDR3 protein is CASSTAGGRGTGELFF. Written as DNA, the CDR3 is TGTGCCAGCAGCACCGCGGGGGGGCGCGGGACCGGGGAGCTGTTTTTT.

This clone showed up just a few times. The genes are TRBV7-9 and TRBJ1-1; D unclear. This CDR3 has 14 amino acids. From germline, CDR1 is SEHNR and CDR2 FQNEAQ (reference sequence). The ends were cut back, 3 bases at V and 4 bases at J, with 12 bases in the middle. CDR3 protein: CASSLMGRSTEAFF. CDR3 nucleotide sequence: TGTGCCAGCAGCTTGATGGGCAGATCCACTGAAGCTTTCTTT.

This clone was found a few times. The V and J genes are TRBV18 and TRBJ1-5; D is undetermined. Germline V gene data show CDR1 as KGHSH and CDR2 as LQKENI. The CDR3 consists of 13 residues. V lost 3 bases and J lost 5, with 8 bases in between. CDR3 sequence reads: CASSPQRDQPQHF. Here the CDR3 DNA reads TGTGCCAGCTCACCGCAGCGGGATCAGCCCCAGCATTTT.

The chain employs TRBV5-4 and TRBJ1-6; D is ambiguous. The CDR3 totals 13 residues. CDR1 is SGHNT and CDR2 is YYREEE in the germline V gene (reference sequence). The germline V and J ends were trimmed by 0 bases and 4 bases, with 2 bases remaining between them. The CDR3 region is CASSLEYNSPLHF. The CDR3 nucleotides are TGTGCCAGCAGCTTGGAATATAATTCACCCCTCCACTTT.

This rearrangement joins TRBV18 to TRBJ2-1, with 7 bases matching TRBD1. Germline lookup yields CDR1 KGHSH and CDR2 LQKENI. J was trimmed by 6 bases and V by 5 bases; bases with no gene match: 13. CDR3 length equals 16 residues. The CDR3 region is CASSSGSGQAGNEQFF. The CDR3 bases are TGTGCCAGCTCATCCGGGTCCGGACAGGCGGGCAATGAGCAGTTCTTC.

The rearrangement uses TRBV9 and TRBJ2-1, with TRBD1 matching 8 bases. Trimming removed 1 base from V and 7 bases from J; junction bases left unmatched: 4. Germline V gene lookup returns CDR1 SGDLS and CDR2 YYNGEE. The CDR3 is 14 amino acids. For the CDR3, the DNA is TGTGCCAGCAGCGTACAGGGGGCGCGGAATGAGCAGTTCTTC. Translated: CASSVQGARNEQFF.

This clone was seen once. The chain carries TRBV5-6 and TRBJ2-1; 10 nucleotides line up with TRBD1. J gave up 0 bases and V 4 bases, and 4 bases lay outside the gene matches. From germline, CDR1 is SGHDT and CDR2 YYEEEE. The CDR3 extends over 16 amino acids. The CDR3 region has the DNA TGTGCCAGCAGCCCCCGGACAGGGGGCTCCTACAATGAGCAGTTCTTC. Translation gives CASSPRTGGSYNEQFF.

The V and J genes are TRBV30 and TRBJ2-5; 7 bases fit TRBD2. Unmatched junction bases numbered 6, after V lost 3 bases and J lost 11 bases. The CDR3 spans 11 residues. Germline-derived CDR1 and CDR2 are GTSNPN and SVGIG (reference sequence). CDR3 in DNA: TGTGCCTGGAGGATGGGGGGAGGGCAGTACTTC. This encodes CAWRMGGGQYF.

The chain employs TRBV14 and TRBJ2-3, with 8 nucleotides matching TRBD2. The trim removed 1 base at V and 7 bases at J, leaving 10 bases unmatched. CDR3 length: 16 amino acids. The germline V gene encodes CDR1 SGHDN and CDR2 FVKESK. Here the CDR3 DNA reads TGTGCCAGCAGCCAAGTGCGTAGCGGGGTTGTACATACGCAGTATTTT. Translating it yields CASSQVRSGVVHTQYF. Full variable domain (outside the CDR3, taken from reference TRBV14 and TRBJ2-3): EAGVTQFPSHSVIEKGQTVTLRCDPISGHDNLYWYRRVMGKEIKFLLHFVKESKQDESGMPNNRFLAERTGGTYSTLKVQPAELEDSGVYFCASSQVRSGVVHTQYFGPGTRLTVL.

The genes are TRBV30 and TRBJ1-2; 8 nucleotides line up with TRBD1. J was trimmed by 8 bases and V by 8 bases; bases with no gene match: 7. Germline CDR1 and CDR2: GTSNPN and SVGIG (reference sequence). The CDR3 is made up of 11 amino acids. This chain's CDR3 is CAGPGGAGYTF. CDR3 nucleotide sequence: TGTGCCGGACCAGGGGGCGCGGGCTACACCTTC.

The chain recombines TRBV6-5 with TRBJ2-1, with D unresolved. V was pared by 4 bases and J by 3 bases, with 13 bases between. This CDR3 is built from 15 residues. Germline CDR1 is MNHEY and CDR2 is SVGAGI. The CDR3 is CASSSKATLYNEQFF. Written as DNA, the CDR3 is TGTGCCAGCAGTTCGAAGGCCACCCTCTACAATGAGCAGTTCTTC.

The sample holds a few counts of this clone. This rearrangement joins TRBV7-2 to TRBJ1-1, with 7 bases that match TRBD1. V shed 5 bases, J shed 4 bases, and the junction held 4 bases outside the gene matches. Germline-derived CDR1 and CDR2 are SGHTA and FQGNSA. The length of the CDR3 is 13 residues. The CDR3 nucleotides read TGTGCCAGCAGCGCGCAGGGGGTCACTGAAGCTTTCTTT. Translation gives CASSAQGVTEAFF.

This clone was picked up a small number of times. The same CDR3 is also encoded by other DNA sequences in this sample. J is TRBJ1-6 and V is TRBV30; D is unclear. Germline assignment: CDR1 GTSNPN and CDR2 SVGIG (reference sequence). The length of the CDR3 is 11 residues. Between the trimmed V and J ends, which lost 3 bases and 9 bases, there was a span of 6 bases. The CDR3 loop reads CAWRTGSPLHF. For the CDR3, the DNA is TGTGCCTGGAGGACTGGTTCACCCCTCCACTTT.

The chain joins TRBV5-4 to TRBJ1-1, with 10 bases aligning to TRBD1. This CDR3 has 14 amino acids. Germline CDR1 reads SGHNT; CDR2 reads YYREEE (reference sequence). The trim removed 4 bases at V and 5 bases at J, leaving 5 bases unmatched. CDR3 in DNA: TGTGCCAGCAGCCCAGGACAGGGGGGTACTGAAGCTTTCTTT. This codes for CASSPGQGGTEAFF.

The rearrangement joins TRBV19 to TRBJ2-1; 8 bases agree with TRBD1. Losses at the gene ends were 3 bases for V and 6 bases for J; bases not matched to a gene: 7. The CDR3 is 15 residues long. The germline V gene has CDR1 LNHDA and CDR2 SQIVND (reference sequence). The chain's CDR3 is CASSIGTGFSNEQFF. The CDR3 DNA is TGTGCCAGTAGTATTGGGACAGGTTTTTCCAATGAGCAGTTCTTC.